This is a list of T cell receptor beta chains from one sample in a study of response to subunit inactivated influenza vaccine. TCRdb fed the RT-PCR reads into MiXCR, producing one record per CDR3 protein. The table lists some 500,000 distinct CDR3 sequences, 25% of them singletons. The source was CD4+ T cells sorted from PBMCs, collected 4 to 6 days after vaccination. The receptors shown here come from a man aged 45-65 years who received an inactivated influenza vaccine. Both conserved end residues are part of each CDR3.

J gene	V gene	CDR3 protein
TRBJ2-7	TRBV10-3	CATERGRHSGEQYF
TRBJ2-3	TRBV20-1	CSAPATEDTDTQYF
TRBJ2-7	TRBV7-2	CASSLGTSQDYEQYF
TRBJ2-1	TRBV11-2	CASSMLAGPSYNEQFF
TRBJ2-1	TRBV5-1	CASMTSGTNNEQFF
TRBJ1-6	TRBV12-3/TRBV12-4	CASSFAGAHNSPLHF
TRBJ2-5	TRBV11-1	CASSLGTGTSRGETQYF
TRBJ2-2	TRBV20-1	CSARKAGSDTGELFF
TRBJ2-1	TRBV7-8	CASSRVIERRGRDFYNEQFF
TRBJ1-3	TRBV7-6	CASSLGTVSSGNTIYF
TRBJ2-7	TRBV30	CAWSRTDYEQYF
TRBJ1-2	TRBV12-3/TRBV12-4	CASSINVAVYGYTF
TRBJ2-7	TRBV20-1	CSAQEGEGPYEPYF
TRBJ1-4	TRBV7-2	CASSLVSQGVEKLFF
TRBJ2-7	TRBV6-2/TRBV6-3	CASSSGTIAYEQYF
TRBJ2-1	TRBV7-2	CASSRKGWGEQFF
TRBJ2-7	TRBV27	CASTELGGVGEQYF
TRBJ2-3	TRBV18	CASSPWTATVDTQYF
TRBJ2-3	TRBV20-1	CSATDRGGTDTQYF
TRBJ1-1	TRBV30	CAWSVVSEVPEAFF
TRBJ1-6	TRBV10-3	CAISGITGGGSPLHF
TRBJ1-4	TRBV20-1	CSAQDESEKLFF
TRBJ2-2	TRBV18	CASSRDTNTGELFF
TRBJ2-2	TRBV24-1	CATSGGAGQTGELFF
TRBJ1-1	TRBV3-1	CASSQGTRSEAFF
TRBJ1-1	TRBV12-3/TRBV12-4	CASTGFSEAFF
TRBJ2-1	TRBV18	CASSPVTRLDYNEQFF
TRBJ1-4	TRBV19	CASSDRGSHEKLFF
TRBJ2-7	TRBV28	CASSLPPGQGAGEQYF
TRBJ2-1	TRBV7-6	CASSLLQAGSSYNEQFF
TRBJ1-2	TRBV28	CASSLIGFNYGYTF
TRBJ2-5	TRBV28	CASSLGATSGRGGQETQYF
TRBJ1-2	TRBV20-1	CSAREGGFGYTF
TRBJ1-2	TRBV24-1	CATSDPVKANYGYTF
TRBJ2-7	TRBV20-1	CSAKTGGLDEQYF
TRBJ2-5	TRBV6-1	CASRRDSYNQETQYF
TRBJ2-1	TRBV7-9	CASKIAGIMGNEQFF
TRBJ2-3	TRBV20-1	CSARGLSTDTQYF
TRBJ2-1	TRBV6-2/TRBV6-3	CASSYQSGRSYNEQFF
TRBJ1-4	TRBV4-1	CASSTRDASDEKLFF
TRBJ2-2	TRBV19	CASRALAANTGELFF
TRBJ2-7	TRBV4-3	CASSQDLGRGSSYEQYF
TRBJ2-3	TRBV2	CASTSRSSTDTQYF
TRBJ2-7	TRBV2	CASTGTSSDEQYF
TRBJ1-2	TRBV29-1	CSVPRVEQGHNYGYTF
TRBJ1-1	TRBV5-1	CASKTGGANTEAFF
TRBJ2-5	TRBV20-1	CSAREGGGARETQYF
TRBJ2-2	TRBV19	CASSPRLAGPTGELFF
TRBJ2-1	TRBV6-5	CASSYSLRGEQFF
TRBJ2-2	TRBV5-1	CASSPYFEGAGTGELFF
TRBJ2-2	TRBV24-1	CATSGPGGNTGELFF
TRBJ2-1	TRBV9	CASSVAVQSEQFF
TRBJ2-7	TRBV7-2	CASSLERRREQYF
TRBJ2-5	TRBV5-1	CASSDRPGGETQYF
TRBJ2-7	TRBV27	CASSLSDSTYEQYF
TRBJ1-2	TRBV5-1	CASSVLPGDYGYTF
TRBJ2-1	TRBV19	CASRPLTSSSYNEQFF